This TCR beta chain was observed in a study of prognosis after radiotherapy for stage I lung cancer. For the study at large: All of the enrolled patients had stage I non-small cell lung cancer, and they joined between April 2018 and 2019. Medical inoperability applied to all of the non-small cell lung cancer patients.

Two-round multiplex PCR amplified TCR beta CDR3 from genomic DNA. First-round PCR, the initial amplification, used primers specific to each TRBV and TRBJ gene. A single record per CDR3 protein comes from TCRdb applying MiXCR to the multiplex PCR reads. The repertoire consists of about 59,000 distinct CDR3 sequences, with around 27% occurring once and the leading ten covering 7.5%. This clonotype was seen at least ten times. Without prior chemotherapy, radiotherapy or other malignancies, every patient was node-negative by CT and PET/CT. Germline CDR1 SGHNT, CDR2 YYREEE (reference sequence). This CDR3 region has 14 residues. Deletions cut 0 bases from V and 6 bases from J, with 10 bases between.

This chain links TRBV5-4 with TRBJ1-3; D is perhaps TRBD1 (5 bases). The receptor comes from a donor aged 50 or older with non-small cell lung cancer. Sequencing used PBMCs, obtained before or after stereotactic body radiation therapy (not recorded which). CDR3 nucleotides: TGTGCCAGCAGCTTGGACAGGCTGGAAAACACCATATATTTT. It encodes CASSLDRLENTIYF.